Listed below are T cell receptor beta chains from one sample, sequenced in a study of identifying expanded T cells in peripheral blood. Produced via immunoSEQ multiplex PCR; TCRdb's table is partial and in-frame only. The top ten hold about 20% of the sample, which has 75,000 to 90,000 clones, roughly 86% seen once. Sequencing input: blood. Receptors originate from a person aged 18 to 70 in good health. Both conserved end residues are part of each CDR3. A D gene is named only where the DNA matches it firmly. Not every row has a clone size; where given, it reads once, few, many or a size class.

V gene: TRBV28
CDR3 length: 13
D gene: NA
clone size: NA
J gene: TRBJ1-4
CDR3 DNA: TGTGCCAGCAGTTGGACAGAAAATGAAAAACTGTTTTTT
CDR3 protein: CASSWTENEKLFF

V gene: TRBV27
CDR3 length: 13
D gene: NA
clone size: NA
J gene: TRBJ1-5
CDR3 DNA: TGTGCCAGCAGTTTAAAGGGCAATCAGCCCCAGCATTTT
CDR3 protein: CASSLKGNQPQHF

V gene: TRBV6-5
CDR3 length: 13
D gene: TRBD1
clone size: NA
J gene: TRBJ2-5
CDR3 DNA: TGTGCCAGCAGCCTTGGACAGGTAGAGACCCAGTACTTC
CDR3 protein: CASSLGQVETQYF

V gene: TRBV2
CDR3 length: 15
D gene: NA
clone size: NA
J gene: TRBJ1-1
CDR3 DNA: TGTGCCAGCGCCCTAGGGGGGGCCTCGAACACTGAAGCTTTCTTT
CDR3 protein: CASALGGASNTEAFF

V gene: TRBV29-1
CDR3 length: 15
D gene: NA
clone size: NA
J gene: TRBJ2-6
CDR3 DNA: TGCAGCGTTGGGACGGACTATTCTGGGGCCAACGTCCTGACTTTC
CDR3 protein: CSVGTDYSGANVLTF

V gene: TRBV2
CDR3 length: 13
D gene: NA
clone size: NA
J gene: TRBJ2-5
CDR3 DNA: TGTGCCAGCAGTGTCACTAGTTACGAGACCCAGTACTTC
CDR3 protein: CASSVTSYETQYF

V gene: TRBV18
CDR3 length: 15
D gene: TRBD1
clone size: NA
J gene: TRBJ2-7
CDR3 DNA: TGTGCCAGCTCACCCGAACTGGGACAGAACTACGAGCAGTACTTC
CDR3 protein: CASSPELGQNYEQYF

V gene: TRBV11-2
CDR3 length: 14
D gene: NA
clone size: NA
J gene: TRBJ2-2
CDR3 DNA: TGTGCCAGCAGCTTAGCTCCGAACCTCGGGGAGCTGTTTTTT
CDR3 protein: CASSLAPNLGELFF

V gene: TRBV11-1
CDR3 length: 15
D gene: TRBD1
clone size: NA
J gene: TRBJ2-1
CDR3 DNA: TGTGCCAGCAGCTCCCGGGACAGAAACAACAATGAGCAGTTCTTC
CDR3 protein: CASSSRDRNNNEQFF

V gene: TRBV18
CDR3 length: 13
D gene: NA
clone size: NA
J gene: TRBJ2-4
CDR3 DNA: TGTGCCAGCTCACCCGTAGGTGATGGCATTCAGTACTTC
CDR3 protein: CASSPVGDGIQYF

V gene: TRBV7-9
CDR3 length: 17
D gene: NA
clone size: NA
J gene: TRBJ1-3
CDR3 DNA: TGTGCCAGCAGCTTAGAGTTCGGGCGCAGGGACGGAAACACCATATATTTT
CDR3 protein: CASSLEFGRRDGNTIYF

V gene: TRBV11-2
CDR3 length: 10
D gene: NA
clone size: NA
J gene: TRBJ2-1
CDR3 DNA: TGTGCCAGCAGCTTTAGTGAGCAGTTCTTC
CDR3 protein: CASSFSEQFF

V gene: TRBV28
CDR3 length: 13
D gene: NA
clone size: once
J gene: TRBJ1-1
CDR3 DNA: TGTGCCAGCAGTTTACTTAGGAACACTGAAGCTTTCTTT
CDR3 protein: CASSLLRNTEAFF

V gene: TRBV5-4
CDR3 length: 16
D gene: NA
clone size: NA
J gene: TRBJ2-5
CDR3 DNA: TGTGCCAGCAGCTTGGTGGGTAAGGCGGGGACGGAGACCCAGTACTTC
CDR3 protein: CASSLVGKAGTETQYF

V gene: TRBV19
CDR3 length: 13
D gene: NA
clone size: NA
J gene: TRBJ2-7
CDR3 DNA: TGTGCCAGTAGTATTAATTTCGTTTACGAGCAGTACTTC
CDR3 protein: CASSINFVYEQYF

V gene: TRBV19
CDR3 length: 13
D gene: NA
clone size: NA
J gene: TRBJ2-3
CDR3 DNA: TGTGCCAGTAGCGGCAGGGTAACAGATACGCAGTATTTT
CDR3 protein: CASSGRVTDTQYF

V gene: TRBV4-3
CDR3 length: 12
D gene: NA
clone size: NA
J gene: TRBJ2-5
CDR3 DNA: TGCGCCAGCAGCCAAGGGGGGGAGACCCAGTACTTC
CDR3 protein: CASSQGGETQYF

V gene: TRBV27
CDR3 length: 17
D gene: NA
clone size: NA
J gene: TRBJ1-1
CDR3 DNA: TGTGCCAGCAGCCGAAAGTCGGTCCCGGGGCAGAACACTGAAGCTTTCTTT
CDR3 protein: CASSRKSVPGQNTEAFF

V gene: TRBV6-5
CDR3 length: 16
D gene: NA
clone size: few
J gene: TRBJ1-1
CDR3 DNA: TGTGCCAGCAGTTACTCGACAGGACTCATGAACACTGAAGCTTTCTTT
CDR3 protein: CASSYSTGLMNTEAFF

V gene: TRBV10-3
CDR3 length: 12
D gene: TRBD1
clone size: NA
J gene: TRBJ2-7
CDR3 DNA: TGTGCCATCCGGGACAGCTCCTACGAGCAGTACTTC
CDR3 protein: CAIRDSSYEQYF

V gene: TRBV7-3
CDR3 length: 13
D gene: NA
clone size: NA
J gene: TRBJ2-5
CDR3 DNA: TGTGCCAGCAGCCTCCTCGGGCAAGAGACCCAGTACTTC
CDR3 protein: CASSLLGQETQYF

V gene: TRBV12-5
CDR3 length: 13
D gene: NA
clone size: NA
J gene: TRBJ2-7
CDR3 DNA: TGTGCTAGTGGTTGGGGGGACGGCTACGAGCAGTACTTC
CDR3 protein: CASGWGDGYEQYF

V gene: TRBV29-1
CDR3 length: 13
D gene: NA
clone size: NA
J gene: TRBJ1-5
CDR3 DNA: TGCAGCGTTGAGGTCTCTCCTAATCAGCCCCAGCATTTT
CDR3 protein: CSVEVSPNQPQHF

V gene: TRBV7-8
CDR3 length: 12
D gene: NA
clone size: NA
J gene: TRBJ2-7
CDR3 DNA: TGTGCCAGCAGCTTAGTCGGGCAGGGGCAGTACTTC
CDR3 protein: CASSLVGQGQYF

V gene: TRBV19
CDR3 length: 14
D gene: NA
clone size: NA
J gene: TRBJ2-2
CDR3 DNA: TGTGCCAGTAGACCCGGACGGGACTCCGGGGAGCTGTTTTTT
CDR3 protein: CASRPGRDSGELFF

V gene: TRBV7-9
CDR3 length: 13
D gene: NA
clone size: NA
J gene: TRBJ2-7
CDR3 DNA: TGTGCCAGCAGCCAACTAGGGGGGGACGAGCAGTACTTC
CDR3 protein: CASSQLGGDEQYF

V gene: TRBV28
CDR3 length: 14
D gene: TRBD1
clone size: NA
J gene: TRBJ1-2
CDR3 DNA: TGTGCCAGCAGGGTTTCAGGGGGCGACTATGGCTACACCTTC
CDR3 protein: CASRVSGGDYGYTF

V gene: TRBV4-3
CDR3 length: 16
D gene: NA
clone size: NA
J gene: TRBJ1-4
CDR3 DNA: TGCGCCAGCAGCCAAGATTATTTGAGTAGGGGAGAAAAACTGTTTTTT
CDR3 protein: CASSQDYLSRGEKLFF

V gene: TRBV7-9
CDR3 length: 13
D gene: NA
clone size: NA
J gene: TRBJ2-1
CDR3 DNA: TGTGCCAGCAGCTCAGCGGTCTACAATGAGCAGTTCTTC
CDR3 protein: CASSSAVYNEQFF

V gene: TRBV19
CDR3 length: 13
D gene: NA
clone size: NA
J gene: TRBJ1-1
CDR3 DNA: TGTGCCAGTAGTATGCGCGGGAACACTGAAGCTTTCTTT
CDR3 protein: CASSMRGNTEAFF

V gene: TRBV11-3
CDR3 length: 14
D gene: NA
clone size: NA
J gene: TRBJ2-1
CDR3 DNA: TGTGCCAGCAGCTTATTTGGGCTAGACAATGAGCAGTTCTTC
CDR3 protein: CASSLFGLDNEQFF

V gene: TRBV7-3
CDR3 length: 15
D gene: TRBD2
clone size: NA
J gene: TRBJ2-1
CDR3 DNA: TGTGCCAGCAGCTTAAGCGGCGGGAGGGCGAATGAGCAGTTCTTC
CDR3 protein: CASSLSGGRANEQFF

V gene: TRBV5-6
CDR3 length: 17
D gene: TRBD1
clone size: NA
J gene: TRBJ2-2
CDR3 DNA: TGTGCCAGCACCAGGGACAGGGGATTTTTTAACACCGGGGAGCTGTTTTTT
CDR3 protein: CASTRDRGFFNTGELFF

V gene: TRBV5-4
CDR3 length: 14
D gene: NA
clone size: NA
J gene: TRBJ2-1
CDR3 DNA: TGTGCCAGCAGCCTGCAGGTTAGCGCCAATGAGCAGTTCTTC
CDR3 protein: CASSLQVSANEQFF

V gene: TRBV7-9
CDR3 length: 11
D gene: NA
clone size: NA
J gene: TRBJ2-7
CDR3 DNA: TGTGCCAGCAGCTTAGGGGACGAGCAGTACTTC
CDR3 protein: CASSLGDEQYF

V gene: TRBV19
CDR3 length: 13
D gene: NA
clone size: once
J gene: TRBJ2-1
CDR3 DNA: TGTGCCAGTAGTATAGCTAGTAACTATGAGCAGTTCTTC
CDR3 protein: CASSIASNYEQFF

V gene: TRBV5-1
CDR3 length: 15
D gene: TRBD2
clone size: NA
J gene: TRBJ2-1
CDR3 DNA: TGCGCCAGCAGCCCGATAGCGGGAGCCTACAATGAGCAGTTCTTC
CDR3 protein: CASSPIAGAYNEQFF

V gene: TRBV2
CDR3 length: 12
D gene: TRBD1
clone size: NA
J gene: TRBJ1-1
CDR3 DNA: TGTGCCCGCTACGGGGACAGGGCTGAAGCTTTCTTT
CDR3 protein: CARYGDRAEAFF

V gene: TRBV28
CDR3 length: 13
D gene: NA
clone size: NA
J gene: TRBJ2-1
CDR3 DNA: TGTGCCAGCAGTTTATGGCAGTCCAATGAGCAGTTCTTC
CDR3 protein: CASSLWQSNEQFF

V gene: TRBV19
CDR3 length: 12
D gene: NA
clone size: NA
J gene: TRBJ2-7
CDR3 DNA: TGTGCCAGTAGTATGATGGGGTCGGAGCAGTACTTC
CDR3 protein: CASSMMGSEQYF

V gene: TRBV14
CDR3 length: 12
D gene: NA
clone size: NA
J gene: TRBJ2-3
CDR3 DNA: TGTGCCAGCAGCCAAGTGTGGGATACGCAGTATTTT
CDR3 protein: CASSQVWDTQYF

V gene: TRBV7-2
CDR3 length: 15
D gene: NA
clone size: NA
J gene: TRBJ2-7
CDR3 DNA: TGTGCCAGCAGCCAGTCTCGGTCGGGCGGCTACGAGCAGTACTTC
CDR3 protein: CASSQSRSGGYEQYF

V gene: TRBV7-9
CDR3 length: 14
D gene: NA
clone size: NA
J gene: TRBJ2-3
CDR3 DNA: TGTGCCAGCAGCTTTCCTTCAGTGTTAGATACGCAGTATTTT
CDR3 protein: CASSFPSVLDTQYF

V gene: TRBV4-3
CDR3 length: 16
D gene: TRBD2
clone size: few
J gene: TRBJ2-1
CDR3 DNA: TGCGCCAGCAGCCAATTGAATCTAGCGGGAAAACATGAGCAGTTCTTC
CDR3 protein: CASSQLNLAGKHEQFF

V gene: TRBV30
CDR3 length: 14
D gene: TRBD1
clone size: NA
J gene: TRBJ2-7
CDR3 DNA: TGTGCCTGGAGTGTACTCAACAGGGGGAGCGAGCAGTACTTC
CDR3 protein: CAWSVLNRGSEQYF

V gene: TRBV4-2
CDR3 length: 14
D gene: NA
clone size: NA
J gene: TRBJ2-7
CDR3 DNA: TGTGCCAGCAGCCAAGACCGGGTAGGCTACGAGCAGTACTTC
CDR3 protein: CASSQDRVGYEQYF

V gene: TRBV4-3
CDR3 length: 16
D gene: NA
clone size: NA
J gene: TRBJ1-2
CDR3 DNA: TGCGCCAGCAGCCAAGGGCTGGCCGGGGGCAACTATGGCTACACCTTC
CDR3 protein: CASSQGLAGGNYGYTF

V gene: TRBV7-9
CDR3 length: 16
D gene: NA
clone size: NA
J gene: TRBJ1-5
CDR3 DNA: TGTGCCAGCAGCTTATCGGCAGGTTATAGCAATCAGCCCCAGCATTTT
CDR3 protein: CASSLSAGYSNQPQHF

V gene: TRBV5-1
CDR3 length: 13
D gene: TRBD1
clone size: NA
J gene: TRBJ1-1
CDR3 DNA: TGCGCCAGCAGCTTGGTAACAGGGGGTGAAGCTTTCTTT
CDR3 protein: CASSLVTGGEAFF

V gene: TRBV9
CDR3 length: 14
D gene: NA
clone size: NA
J gene: TRBJ1-1
CDR3 DNA: TGTGCCAGCAACATGGGGGCTTCGAACACTGAAGCTTTCTTT
CDR3 protein: CASNMGASNTEAFF

V gene: TRBV11-3
CDR3 length: 14
D gene: NA
clone size: NA
J gene: TRBJ2-2
CDR3 DNA: TGTGCCAGCAGCTTAGTCTCGGGGACCGGGGAGCTGTTTTTT
CDR3 protein: CASSLVSGTGELFF